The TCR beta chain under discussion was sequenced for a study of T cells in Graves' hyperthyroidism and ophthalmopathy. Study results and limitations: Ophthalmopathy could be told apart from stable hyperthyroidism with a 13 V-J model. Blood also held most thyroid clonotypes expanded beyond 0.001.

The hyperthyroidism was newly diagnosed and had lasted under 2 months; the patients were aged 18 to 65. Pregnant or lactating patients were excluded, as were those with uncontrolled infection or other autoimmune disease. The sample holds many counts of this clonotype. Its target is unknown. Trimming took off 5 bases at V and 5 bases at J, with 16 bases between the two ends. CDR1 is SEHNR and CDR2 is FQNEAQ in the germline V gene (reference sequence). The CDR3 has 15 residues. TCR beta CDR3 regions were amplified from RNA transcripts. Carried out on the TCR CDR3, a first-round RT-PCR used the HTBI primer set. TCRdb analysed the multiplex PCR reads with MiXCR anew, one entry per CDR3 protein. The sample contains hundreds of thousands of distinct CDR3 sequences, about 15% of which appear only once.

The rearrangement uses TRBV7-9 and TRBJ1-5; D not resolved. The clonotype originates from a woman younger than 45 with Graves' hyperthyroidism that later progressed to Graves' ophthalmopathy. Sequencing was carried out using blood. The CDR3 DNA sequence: TGTGCCAGCAGCCCGAGCTGGGGTGGGGATCAGCCCCAGCATTTT. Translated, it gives CASSPSWGGDQPQHF.